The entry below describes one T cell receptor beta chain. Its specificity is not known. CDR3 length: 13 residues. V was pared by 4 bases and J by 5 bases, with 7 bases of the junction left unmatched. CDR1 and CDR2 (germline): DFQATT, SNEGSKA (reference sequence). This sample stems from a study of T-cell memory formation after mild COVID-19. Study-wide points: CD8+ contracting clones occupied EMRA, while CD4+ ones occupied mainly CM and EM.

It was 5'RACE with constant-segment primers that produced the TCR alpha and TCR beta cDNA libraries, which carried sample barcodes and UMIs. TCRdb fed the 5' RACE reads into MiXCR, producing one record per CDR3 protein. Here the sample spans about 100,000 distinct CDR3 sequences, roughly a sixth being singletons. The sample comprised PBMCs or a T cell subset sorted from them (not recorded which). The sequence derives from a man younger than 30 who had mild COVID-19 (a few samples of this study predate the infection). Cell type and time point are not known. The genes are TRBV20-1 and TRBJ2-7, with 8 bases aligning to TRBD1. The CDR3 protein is CSAKGQGLDEQYV. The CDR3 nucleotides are TGCAGTGCTAAAGGACAGGGCCTAGACGAGCAGTACGTC.